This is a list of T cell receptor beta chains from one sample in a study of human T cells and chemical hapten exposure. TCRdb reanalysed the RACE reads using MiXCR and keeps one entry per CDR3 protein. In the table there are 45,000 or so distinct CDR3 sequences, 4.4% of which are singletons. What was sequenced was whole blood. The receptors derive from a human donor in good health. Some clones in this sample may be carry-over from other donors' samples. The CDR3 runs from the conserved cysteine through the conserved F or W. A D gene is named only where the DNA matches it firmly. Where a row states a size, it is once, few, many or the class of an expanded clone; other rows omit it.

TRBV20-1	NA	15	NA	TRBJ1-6	TGCAGTGCTAGAGATCTGGCAGACTCTAATTCACCCCTCCACTTT	CSARDLADSNSPLHF
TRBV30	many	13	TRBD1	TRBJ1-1	TGTGCCTGGAGTGCCTTGACAGGGGCTGAAGCTTTCTTT	CAWSALTGAEAFF
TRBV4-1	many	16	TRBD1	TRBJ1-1	TGCGCCAGCGCAAGGACAGGGGAGTTTGTTTGGACTGAAGCTTTCTTT	CASARTGEFVWTEAFF
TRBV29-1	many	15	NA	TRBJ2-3	TGCAGCGTTGAGGGACTGCGTGTAAGCACAGATACGCAGTATTTT	CSVEGLRVSTDTQYF
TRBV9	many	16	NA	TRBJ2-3	TGTGCCAGCAGCGTAGAAGCGGTCTTCCACGCAGATACGCAGTATTTT	CASSVEAVFHADTQYF
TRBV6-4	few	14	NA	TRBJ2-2	TGTGCCAGCAGTGAGCGTGAGAACACCGGGGAGCTGTTTTTT	CASSERENTGELFF
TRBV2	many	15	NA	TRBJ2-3	TGTGCCAGCAGTGAAAATGACCTGAGCACAGATACGCAGTATTTT	CASSENDLSTDTQYF
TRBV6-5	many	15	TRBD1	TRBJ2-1	TGTGCCAGCAGTTACCCGGGACAGGGGGCAGGTGAGCAGTTCTTC	CASSYPGQGAGEQFF
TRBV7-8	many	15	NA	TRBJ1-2	TGTGCCAGCAGCAACACGTCCAGGGGAATCTATGGCTACACCTTC	CASSNTSRGIYGYTF
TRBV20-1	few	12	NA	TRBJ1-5	TGCAGTGCTAGTGAGGCTTATCAGCCCCAGCATTTT	CSASEAYQPQHF
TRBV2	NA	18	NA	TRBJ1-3	TGTGCCAGCAGTGAGTCTGGGCTAGGGCCCTCCTCTGGAAACACCATATATTTT	CASSESGLGPSSGNTIYF
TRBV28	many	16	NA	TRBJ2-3	TGTGCCAGCAGTTTCGTGGTATTCCGGGGTTCAGATACGCAGTATTTT	CASSFVVFRGSDTQYF
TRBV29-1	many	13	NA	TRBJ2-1	TGCAGCGTTTCTAGATTTAGGGACAATGAGCAGTTCTTC	CSVSRFRDNEQFF
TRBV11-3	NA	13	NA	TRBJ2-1	TGTGCCAGCAGCTTAACTAGCTACAATGAGCAGTTCTTC	CASSLTSYNEQFF
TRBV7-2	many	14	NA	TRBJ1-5	TGTGCCAGCAGCTTAGGTGGGGTCAATCAGCCCCAGCATTTT	CASSLGGVNQPQHF
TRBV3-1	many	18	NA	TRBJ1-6	TGTGCCAGCAGCCCAGGACCGGGACGGAGCTCCTATAATTCACCCCTCCACTTT	CASSPGPGRSSYNSPLHF
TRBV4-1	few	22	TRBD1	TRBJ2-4	TGCGCCAGCAGCCAAGATGGTGTCCTGGACAGGGGCCGTCCTTTTGTCAAAAACATTCAGTACTTC	CASSQDGVLDRGRPFVKNIQYF
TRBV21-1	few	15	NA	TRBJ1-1	TGTGCCAGCAGCCGCGCCGGGGCAGACAACACTGAAGCTTTCTTT	CASSRAGADNTEAFF
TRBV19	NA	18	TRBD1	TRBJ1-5	TGTGCCAGTAGTATTGACGCTTCCGGGACAGGGGGCAATCAGCCCCAGCATTTT	CASSIDASGTGGNQPQHF
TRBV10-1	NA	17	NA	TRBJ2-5	TGCGCCAGCAGCAGTGGTGGGTCCGGTGCGGATTCAGAGACCCAGTACTTC	CASSSGGSGADSETQYF
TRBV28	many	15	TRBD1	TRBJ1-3	TGTGCCAGCAGTAGCTCGGGACAGGGCAGAAACACCATATATTTT	CASSSSGQGRNTIYF
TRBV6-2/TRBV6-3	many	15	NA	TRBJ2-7	TGTGCCAGCAGTTATGGAGGGGGCGCGACCTACGAGCAGTACTTC	CASSYGGGATYEQYF
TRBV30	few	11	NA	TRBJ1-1	TGTGCCTGGAGTGTGGGGCTCCAGGCTTTCTTT	CAWSVGLQAFF
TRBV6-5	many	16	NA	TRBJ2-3	TGTGCCAGCAGTTACAGTCAGGTCCTTCGCGCAGATACGCAGTATTTT	CASSYSQVLRADTQYF
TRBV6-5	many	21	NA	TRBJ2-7	TGTGCCAGCAGTTACAAGGGACTAAGTGTCCAGAGTTCGAGGGGACACTACGAGCAGTACTTC	CASSYKGLSVQSSRGHYEQYF
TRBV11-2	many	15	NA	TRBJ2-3	TGTGCCAGCAGCCGCGACGGCAAGACCACAGATACGCAGTATTTT	CASSRDGKTTDTQYF
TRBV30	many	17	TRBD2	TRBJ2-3	TGTGCCTGGAGTTTCCGGACTAGCGGGAGGGCGGCAGATACGCAGTATTTT	CAWSFRTSGRAADTQYF
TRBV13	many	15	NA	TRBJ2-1	TGTGCCAGCAGCTTAGTACAGGGTCCCTACAATGAGCAGTTCTTC	CASSLVQGPYNEQFF
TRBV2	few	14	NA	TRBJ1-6	TGTGCCAGCAGTCCAGGCCGATATAATTCACCCCTCCACTTT	CASSPGRYNSPLHF
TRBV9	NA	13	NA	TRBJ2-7	TGTGCCAGCAGCCCACCGGCCCTTTACGAGCAGTACTTC	CASSPPALYEQYF
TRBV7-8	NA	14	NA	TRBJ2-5	TGTGCCAGCAGCTGGAGCGGGCAGAGGGAGACCCAGTACTTC	CASSWSGQRETQYF